The clone carrying this TCR beta chain has only a few counts. V was pared by 5 bases and J by 5 bases, with 12 bases between. The CDR3 is 13 amino acids. Germline V gives CDR1 SGHTA, CDR2 FQGTGA. The sample comes from a study of blood T cell repertoires in COVID-19. Across the study: Both acute and convalescent COVID-19 samples were obtained from the United States, Italy and Spain. T cells, B-cell-depleted T cells, or PBMCs supplied cDNA or gDNA.

In the study's own analysis: Estimates of nucleated cell counts were drawn from the amplification of reference gene primers. TCRdb's table, derived via immunoSEQ multiplex PCR, lists solely in-frame clones and lacks some. Clonal size and the V and J genes are those of that table, whereas D and trimming came from the DNA. The sample shows fewer than 300,000 clones, roughly four fifths of them seen only once. Seattle enrolled patients during active infection and tracked them longitudinally. The chain carries TRBV7-3 and TRBJ1-2; D is uncertain. This receptor was taken from a person between 65 and 79 years old with COVID-19, enrolled during active disease. Sequenced sample: peripheral blood. The CDR3 region is CASSATANYGYTF. The CDR3 DNA sequence: TGTGCCAGCAGCGCAACAGCAAATTATGGCTACACCTTC.